This T cell receptor (beta chain) originates from a study of shared clonotypes between healthy human individuals (dated by TCRdb to 2020 to 2022). Regarding the complete study: Three men and two women, aged 18 to 49 years, made up the cohort. For each donor, CD4 naive and CD4 memory were each given three plates, CD8 naive was given two plates, and CD8 memory was given one plate. To estimate repertoire size and how much clonotypes are shared between individuals, the study performed deep sequencing of blood TCR repertoires from five healthy adults. To increase sequencing depth and limit assay-specific biases, different laboratories used diverse techniques to prepare libraries and sequence TCR repertoires. Leukapheresis yielded between about 0.85 and 9.5 billion PBMCs per donor. General findings and caveats noted by the study authors: Pairwise subsampling indicated that sequencing depth was expected to affect the degree of clonotype sharing among donors. Only blood was sampled, and tissue TCR repertoires likely differ from those in blood. Because the study included only a small number of donors, the genetic and exposure-history diversity represented was limited. When several donors were compared, the shared fraction of clonotypes was 5% to 6.5% for naive CD4, about 4% for naive CD8, 2.3% for memory CD4, and about 0.36% for memory CD8. Compared with non-shared clonotypes, clonotypes shared by all four sorted-subset donors had higher generation probabilities. Rarefaction of sorted-subset datasets indicated incomplete sequencing despite the large sequencing depth. Naive subsets generally had larger estimated clonotype richness than memory subsets did.

Using the deep immunoSEQ assay, TCR CDR3 regions were amplified from genomic DNA by multiplex PCR. Extracted genomic DNA from each cell subset was distributed evenly across all wells of several immunoSEQ 96-well plates, and each plate was treated as a replicate. For sorted subsets, roughly 200 ng genomic DNA, equal to approximately 30,000 T cell genomes, was loaded into each replicate PCR. The purified libraries were quantified using a Qubit 3.0 fluorometer, sized with a Bioanalyzer 2100, and then quantified again using the KAPA Library Quantification kit. Every immunoSEQ 96-well plate was sequenced on a dedicated single-read 150-cycle Illumina NextSeq 550 flow cell. Per the original workflow: Because the immunoSEQ output held only junctional sequences and lacked quality scores, the filtering could not match the filtering applied to full-length reads. To assign V/J genes and CDR3, sequences were annotated using PyIR, a Python wrapper for IgBLAST v1.9, with IMGT germline references. Reads were filtered out if the reads had weak V/J assignments (E-value above 1e-6), no CDR3, stop codons, out-of-frame junctions, or ambiguous translated residues. V3J clonotypes were defined by identical inferred V gene, J gene, and CDR3 amino acid sequence. The percentage overlap between two repertoires was calculated by dividing the number of shared unique clonotypes by the size of the smaller repertoire. Repertoire richness was assessed with RTK rarefaction, the Chao1 estimator, and Recon v2.1 estimates of unobserved clonotypes. For all TCRbeta clonotypes obtained by the gDNA method from four donors, generation probabilities were computed with OLGA. TCRdb re-hosts the immuneACCESS table, in-frame sequences only. Its copies lack some clones; in the studies checked, an unresolved V gene accounts for under half of them, and the cause for the rest is not known. The V and J calls and clone size were taken over from that table, and D and trimming were inferred from the DNA. This sample gives some 2,000,000 clones in total; around 95% of them show up just once. About 0.13% of the sample is in the top ten clones.

The donors were healthy, HIV-negative adults who had no recently reported acute infections or vaccinations. Every donor was a Caucasian adult living in Nashville, Tennessee, USA. CD4+ T cells were enriched by magnetic negative selection, after which naive cells were positively selected on CD45RA and the negative fraction was taken as the memory subset. After blood collection by leukapheresis, PBMCs were isolated using Ficoll-Histopaque density gradient centrifugation and then cryopreserved in the vapor phase of liquid nitrogen. Purity and quantity of every magnetically sorted T cell population were checked by analytical flow cytometry. Each sorted fraction had its genomic DNA isolated and then quantified by UV absorbance on a Nanodrop 2000c. As regards this clone: This receptor's antigen is unknown. Base qualities were left out, and no much larger clone turns up one base away. Within the sample, other DNA sequences also encode this same CDR3.

The clonotype originates from a man younger than 30 in good health. Sequencing was done on a sample of naive CD4+ T cells sorted from blood. This sample's cell subset or site label indicates: CD45RA+ positively selected.

The nucleotide sequence reads as follows: TGCGCCAGCAGCTTGGCACAGGGCAGGGAGACCCAGTACTTC. Translation gives CASSLAQGRETQYF. Here the chain combines TRBV5-1 and TRBJ2-5, and perhaps TRBD1 as D gene, on 6 matching bases. Cut back by 0 bases and 5 bases, the V and J ends lie 11 bases apart. The germline V gene yields SGHRS for CDR1 and YFSETQ for CDR2. The CDR3 goes from the cysteine to the phenylalanine over 14 residues. Only the CDR3 DNA stays, 42 bases, in frame from base 1.